The clone carrying this TCR beta chain was seen a few times. The antigen is not known. Library construction for TCR beta used iRepertoire HTBI primers and Arm-PCR of CDR3 regions. Using its own MiXCR run on the multiplex PCR reads, TCRdb lists one record per CDR3 protein. Of more than 450,000 distinct CDR3 sequences in the sample, about 17% were seen once. Trimming stripped 1 base from V and 7 bases from J, with 10 bases between. The CDR3 is 14 residues long. Germline-derived CDR1 and CDR2 are MNHNS and SASEGT. The entry originates in a study of regulatory T cells in long-lasting Graves disease. Time point defined: newly diagnosed GD, antithyroid drugs for less than 3 months. PBMCs were the source of the RNA used for TCR sequencing. Study observations and caveats: TRBV28, TRBJ1-2 and TRBJ2-5 were favored in persistent disease. The persistent group shared 2,500 to 3,000 public clonotypes, more than the approximately 1,000 shared by new patients.

These data were likewise used in another study, on T cells in Graves' hyperthyroidism and ophthalmopathy. As that report states: First-round RT-PCR targeting the TCR CDR3 was performed with the HTBI primer set. Clonotypes that were expanded in thyroid above 0.001 mostly appeared in blood too.

The V call is TRBV6-1, the J call TRBJ2-2; D is uncertain. This sequence was found in a man aged 35-49 years with Graves disease. The sequenced sample was peripheral blood mononuclear cells (PBMCs), obtained at new diagnosis, from a patient treated with antithyroid drugs. The CDR3 nucleotides are TGTGCCAGCAGTGAAGTCAACTACATCGGGGAGCTGTTTTTT. It encodes CASSEVNYIGELFF.